This TCR beta chain stems from a study of T cell repertoires in cytomegalovirus infection. Overall study context: Signatures in public TCR beta sequences pointed to both CMV infection and matching HLA type.

This clonotype was observed a handful of times. MiXCR, run by TCRdb on the reads, gives a single entry per CDR3 protein. The sample carries 400,000 to 550,000 distinct CDR3 sequences, about 11% recorded once. The V gene lost 4 bases and the J gene lost 1 base, with 20 bases spanning the gap. Germline loops: CDR1 MDHEN, CDR2 SYDVKM. The CDR3 runs 19 residues. The chain is built from TRBV28 and TRBJ2-6; no definite D call. Sequenced: PBMCs. This receptor was identified in a human donor in good health (CMV status not recorded). Some clones in this sample may be carry-over from other donors' samples. The CDR3, as DNA: TGTGCCAGCAGTTCCTTGTTCATCCGGCCCCCGTCTGGGGCCAACGTCCTGACTTTC. Encoded protein: CASSSLFIRPPSGANVLTF.